The TCR beta chain described here comes from a study of cytotoxic CD8 clonotypes in ibrutinib-treated CLL. Study-level information: Partial response was seen in about 25 patients and complete response in 2; after median roughly six years, about 14 stayed remitted, roughly twelve progressed. Whole-study results and caveats: Shared public clonotypes were rare, and on treatment they either got smaller or stayed the same. Elevated clonality accompanied ibrutinib response, with a return toward baseline values at progression.

This clone was observed a single time. Its antigen remains unidentified. Sequencing was performed with immunoSEQ multiplex PCR; in TCRdb, only in-frame clones are kept and a portion is missing. The table lists some 150,000 clones, 79% of them singletons. Trimming stripped 0 bases from V and 9 bases from J, with 19 bases between. Germline loops: CDR1 SGHRS, CDR2 YFSETQ. The CDR3 runs 16 residues. The TCR originated in a human donor with chronic lymphocytic leukemia. The sequences come from PBMCs, collected after 12 months of ibrutinib treatment. V usage is TRBV5-1 and J usage is TRBJ2-1; tentatively, D is TRBD2 (6 bases). The CDR3 spells CASSLVGTPLLTEQFF. The CDR3 bases are TGCGCCAGCAGCTTGGTTGGGACTCCACTCCTAACTGAGCAGTTCTTC.